Included here is one T cell receptor (beta chain) sequence, with context. Antigen specificity is unknown. Profiling relied on immunoSEQ multiplex PCR, and the TCRdb table lists in-frame clones only, not all of them. The table lists more than 100,000 clones, roughly 88% of them singletons. The sample is drawn from a study of T cell responses to AZD1222 COVID-19 vaccine. The overall study: Second-dose timings of about 4 or about 12 weeks were pooled.

Regarding the study as a whole: White British ancestry dominated among donors, who included more females, and clonal diversity was possibly underestimated.

Trimming shortened V by 4 bases and J by 3 bases, and 8 bases separated the two germline ends. From germline, CDR1 is SGHDT and CDR2 YYEEEE. CDR3 length equals 12 residues. The TCR originated in an adult in good health. The sample was peripheral blood, taken on day 0 of AZD1222 vaccination. The chain carries TRBV5-6 and TRBJ2-7, with D uncertain. In DNA, the CDR3 is TGTGCCAGCAGCGCAGTTCACTACGAGCAGTACTTC. Protein: CASSAVHYEQYF.